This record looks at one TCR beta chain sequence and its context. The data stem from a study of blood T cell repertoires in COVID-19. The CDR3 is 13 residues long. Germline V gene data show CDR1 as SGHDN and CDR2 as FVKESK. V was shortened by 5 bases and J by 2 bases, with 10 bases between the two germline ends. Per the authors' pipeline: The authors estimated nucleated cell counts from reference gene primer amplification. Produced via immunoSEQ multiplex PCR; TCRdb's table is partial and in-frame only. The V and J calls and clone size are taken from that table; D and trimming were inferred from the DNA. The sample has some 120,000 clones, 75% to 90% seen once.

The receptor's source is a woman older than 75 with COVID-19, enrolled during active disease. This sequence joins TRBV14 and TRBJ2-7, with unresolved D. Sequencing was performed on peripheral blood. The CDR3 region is CASSWADTYEQYF. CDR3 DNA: TGTGCCAGCAGCTGGGCAGATACCTACGAGCAGTACTTC.